A selection of T cell receptor beta chains follows, all from one sample in a study of blood T cell repertoires in COVID-19. The data were produced by immunoSEQ multiplex PCR, yet TCRdb's version contains in-frame clones alone and is incomplete. The repertoire holds some 180,000 clones, around 80% seen once, with 2.8% in the top ten. Sequencing used peripheral blood. Receptor source: a woman aged 80 or over with active or convalescent COVID-19. CDR3s include the opening cysteine and the closing phenylalanine or tryptophan. The order of the fields is D gene, clone size, J gene, V gene, CDR3 protein, CDR3 DNA. The D gene is left open where the match is weak. Size is stated for part of the rows, as once, few or many counts, or as a class when the clone is expanded.

d_call: TRBD2; clone_size: .; j_call: TRBJ2-1; v_call: TRBV5-8; cdr3_aa: CASSVWELAGSDEQFF; cdr3_nt: TGTGCCAGCAGCGTCTGGGAGCTAGCGGGCTCTGATGAGCAGTTCTTC
d_call: .; clone_size: few; j_call: TRBJ2-7; v_call: TRBV10-1; cdr3_aa: CASPGPYEQYF; cdr3_nt: TGCGCCAGCCCAGGGCCCTACGAGCAGTACTTC
d_call: .; clone_size: .; j_call: TRBJ1-2; v_call: TRBV6-5; cdr3_aa: CASRPQSGYTF; cdr3_nt: TGTGCCAGCAGACCACAGTCAGGCTACACCTTC
d_call: .; clone_size: once; j_call: TRBJ1-1; v_call: TRBV4-3; cdr3_aa: CASSQDMAAGFEAFF; cdr3_nt: TGCGCCAGCAGCCAAGATATGGCCGCAGGGTTTGAAGCTTTCTTT
d_call: TRBD1; clone_size: .; j_call: TRBJ1-6; v_call: TRBV6-5; cdr3_aa: CASTRGQYNSPLHF; cdr3_nt: TGTGCCAGCACGCGGGGACAGTATAATTCACCCCTCCACTTT
d_call: .; clone_size: .; j_call: TRBJ2-7; v_call: TRBV5-6; cdr3_aa: CASSLANGYEQYF; cdr3_nt: TGTGCCAGCAGCTTGGCCAACGGTTACGAGCAGTACTTC
d_call: TRBD1; clone_size: few; j_call: TRBJ1-5; v_call: TRBV28; cdr3_aa: CATSGAGGRGQPQHF; cdr3_nt: TGTGCCACCTCGGGGGCAGGGGGCAGAGGTCAGCCCCAGCATTTT
d_call: TRBD2; clone_size: .; j_call: TRBJ2-7; v_call: TRBV9; cdr3_aa: CASSGGVSGGAYEQYF; cdr3_nt: TGTGCCAGCAGCGGAGGGGTTTCGGGGGGAGCCTACGAGCAGTACTTC
d_call: .; clone_size: .; j_call: TRBJ1-3; v_call: TRBV18; cdr3_aa: CASSAAGGNTIYF; cdr3_nt: TGTGCCAGCTCAGCGGCAGGGGGAAACACCATATATTTT
d_call: .; clone_size: few; j_call: TRBJ1-6; v_call: TRBV20-1; cdr3_aa: CGGGSPLHF; cdr3_nt: TGCGGGGGGGGATCACCCCTCCACTTT
d_call: .; clone_size: .; j_call: TRBJ1-2; v_call: TRBV28; cdr3_aa: CASSFRGRSRGGYTF; cdr3_nt: TGTGCCAGCAGTTTCCGCGGTAGAAGCCGGGGGGGCTACACCTTC
d_call: TRBD1; clone_size: few; j_call: TRBJ2-7; v_call: TRBV19; cdr3_aa: CASSTRTGGQYF; cdr3_nt: TGTGCCAGTAGTACCCGGACAGGGGGGCAGTACTTC
d_call: TRBD1; clone_size: .; j_call: TRBJ2-6; v_call: TRBV2; cdr3_aa: CASRDGQGRGANVLTF; cdr3_nt: TGTGCCAGCAGGGATGGACAGGGAAGAGGGGCCAACGTCCTGACTTTC